The 8 T cell receptor beta chains reported below all come from one sample, sequenced in a study of T-cell reconstitution after alpha-beta-depleted transplantation in children. The TCRbeta library was prepared with unique molecular identifiers. MiXCR, run by TCRdb on the PCR reads, gives a single entry per CDR3 protein. This table holds around 700,000 distinct CDR3 sequences, around 13% found once. Sequenced here: PBMCs, sampled before TCRalphabeta/CD19-depleted stem cell transplant. Receptor source: a girl aged 2-10 years with congenital amegakaryocytic thrombocytopenia, due to receive a stem cell transplant.

This clonotype was counted many times. The chain combines TRBV12-3 or TRBV12-4 with TRBJ2-7, with D perhaps matching TRBD2 (6 bases). The CDR3 is made up of 14 amino acids. V was shortened by 1 base and J by 6 bases, with 13 bases between the two germline ends. The DNA of the CDR3 is TGTGCCAGCAGTTTAGTCGTATTGGAGGGCGAGCAGTACTTC. Translated, it gives CASSLVVLEGEQYF.

The genes are TRBV20-1 and TRBJ2-2, with 11 bases aligning to TRBD2. Germline CDR1 is DFQATT and CDR2 is SNEGSKA (reference sequence). J gave up 8 bases and V 1 base, and 9 bases lay outside the gene matches. CDR3 length: 16 amino acids. CDR3 in amino acids: CSARVGLAGGGGELFF. CDR3 DNA: TGCAGTGCTAGAGTGGGATTAGCGGGAGGGGGTGGGGAGCTGTTTTTT.

The CDR3 DNA sequence: TGTGCCAGCAGCTTTACGCCGGGCCCGGGGGAGACCCAGTACTTC. It yields the protein CASSFTPGPGETQYF. V gene TRBV5-5 combines with J gene TRBJ2-5; D is possibly TRBD2 (5 bases). Germline V CDR1 and CDR2: SGHKS, YYEKEE (reference sequence). V dropped 2 bases and J dropped 5 bases, with 16 bases sitting between them. This CDR3 spans 15 amino acids.

This clonotype was seen ten or more times. The CDR3 DNA reads as TGCAGTGCCGTAACCTCAGGGGAGGGCGAGCAGTACTTC. Translated, it gives CSAVTSGEGEQYF. The genes are TRBV20-1 and TRBJ2-7, with D tentatively TRBD2 (7 bases). Per germline, CDR1 DFQATT and CDR2 SNEGSKA (reference sequence). The CDR3 length is 13 residues. Trimming took off 6 bases at V and 6 bases at J, with 18 bases between the two ends.

In its sample, this clonotype was seen many times. CDR3 nucleotide sequence: TGCGCCAGCAGCCAAGAGGTTACAGGTCGCACAGATACGCAGTATTTT. Translating it yields CASSQEVTGRTDTQYF. The chain employs TRBV4-1 and TRBJ2-3; TRBD1 is a possible D gene (5 bases). The germline V gene encodes CDR1 MGHRA and CDR2 YSYEKL. This CDR3 spans 16 amino acids. Trimming stripped 0 bases from V and 1 base from J, with 11 bases between.

There are a few counts of this clonotype. This sequence joins TRBV20-1 and TRBJ2-6; D gene unclear. Trimming took off 5 bases at V and 2 bases at J, with 7 bases between the two ends. The CDR3 is 13 amino acids. Per the germline V gene, CDR1 is DFQATT and CDR2 is SNEGSKA (reference sequence). CDR3 nucleotides: TGCAGTGCTCCCTCAACTGGGGCCAACGTCCTGACTTTC. Amino acid sequence: CSAPSTGANVLTF.

This clonotype was counted at least ten times. The chain is built from TRBV29-1 and TRBJ1-6, with D possibly TRBD1 on 5 matching bases. The germline V and J ends were trimmed by 5 bases and 6 bases, with 11 bases remaining between them. CDR3 length equals 13 residues. The germline V gene encodes CDR1 SQVTM and CDR2 ANQGSEA. The CDR3 here is CSVQDGGNSPLHF. CDR3 in DNA: TGCAGCGTTCAGGACGGGGGTAATTCACCCCTCCACTTT.

This clonotype showed up many times. V gene TRBV12-3 or TRBV12-4 combines with J gene TRBJ2-1; the D is unclear. This CDR3 comprises 13 residues. V was cut by 8 bases and J by 4 bases, with 12 bases left in between. The CDR3 DNA is TGTGCCAGCCACGAGTCTAGTTACAATGAGCAGTTCTTC. Its protein product is CASHESSYNEQFF.